Here is one T cell receptor beta chain with its context. Its antigen is not known. TCR beta VDJ and CDR3 profiles were obtained from a genomic DNA template. A single record per CDR3 protein comes from TCRdb applying MiXCR to the reads. Among about 160,000 distinct CDR3 sequences listed, about two thirds were seen once. The sample is drawn from a study of CD8+CD57+ T cells in acquired aplastic anemia. Before being chosen for sequencing, patients had shown CD8+CD57+ cell expansion by flow cytometry. Germline trimming cut 5 bases from V and 2 bases from J; bases unmatched to any gene: 18. The CDR3 is made up of 20 amino acids. The germline gives CDR1 MGHDK, CDR2 SYGVNS. Study-wide points: Researchers reported that CD8+ Simpson's diversity was not significantly different in patients versus controls.

The chain combines TRBV25-1 with TRBJ2-1, with 10 bases identical to TRBD2. The clonotype comes from a human donor with aplastic anemia. Sequencing was done on a sample of sorted CD4+, CD8+, or CD8+CD57+ T cells (not recorded which) from PBMCs. The CDR3 region has the DNA TGTGCCAGCAGTCCAACATGGACTAGCGATAGCGGGGGGCCCTACAATGAGCAGTTCTTC. Translating gives CASSPTWTSDSGGPYNEQFF.